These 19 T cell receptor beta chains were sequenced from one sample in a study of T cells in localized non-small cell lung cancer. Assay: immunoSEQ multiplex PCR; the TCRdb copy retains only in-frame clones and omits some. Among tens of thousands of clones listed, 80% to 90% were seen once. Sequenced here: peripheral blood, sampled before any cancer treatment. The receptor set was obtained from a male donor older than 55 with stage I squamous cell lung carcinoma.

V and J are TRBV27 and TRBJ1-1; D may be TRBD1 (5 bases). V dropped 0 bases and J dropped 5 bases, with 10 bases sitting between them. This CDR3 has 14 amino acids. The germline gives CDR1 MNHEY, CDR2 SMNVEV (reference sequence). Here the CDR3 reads CASSLSGGITEAFF. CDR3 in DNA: TGTGCCAGCAGTTTATCGGGGGGTATAACTGAAGCTTTCTTT.

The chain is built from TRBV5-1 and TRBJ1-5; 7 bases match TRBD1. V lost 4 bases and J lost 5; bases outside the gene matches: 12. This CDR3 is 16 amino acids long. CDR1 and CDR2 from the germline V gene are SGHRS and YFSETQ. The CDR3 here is CASSVGDSTWDQPQHF. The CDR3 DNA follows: TGCGCCAGCAGCGTCGGGGACAGCACATGGGATCAGCCCCAGCATTTT.

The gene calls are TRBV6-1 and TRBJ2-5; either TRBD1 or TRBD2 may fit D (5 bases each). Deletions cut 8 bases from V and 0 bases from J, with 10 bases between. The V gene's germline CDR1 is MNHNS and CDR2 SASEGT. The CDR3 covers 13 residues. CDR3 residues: CASSRDDQETQYF. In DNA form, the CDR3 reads TGTGCCAGCTCCCGGGACGACCAAGAGACCCAGTACTTC.

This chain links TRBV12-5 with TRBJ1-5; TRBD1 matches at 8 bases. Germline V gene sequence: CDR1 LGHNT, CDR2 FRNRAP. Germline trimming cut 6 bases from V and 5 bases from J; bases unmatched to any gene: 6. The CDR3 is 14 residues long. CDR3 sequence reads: CASGSGGFDQPQHF. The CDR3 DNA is TGTGCTAGTGGATCAGGGGGCTTTGATCAGCCCCAGCATTTT.

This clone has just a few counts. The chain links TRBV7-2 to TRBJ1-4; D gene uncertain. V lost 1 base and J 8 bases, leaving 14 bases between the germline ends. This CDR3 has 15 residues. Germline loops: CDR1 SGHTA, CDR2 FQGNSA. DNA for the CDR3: TGTGCCAGCAGCTTAGTACGGGCAAGGGAGGAAAAACTGTTTTTT. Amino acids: CASSLVRAREEKLFF.

The CDR3 protein is CASSLSGGDTQYF. The CDR3 region has the DNA TGTGCCAGCAGCTTATCGGGGGGAGATACGCAGTATTTT. V gene TRBV5-4 combines with J gene TRBJ2-3, with 7 positions matching TRBD2. CDR3 length equals 13 residues. Germline CDR1 is SGHNT and CDR2 is YYREEE (reference sequence). Germline trimming cut 2 bases from V and 5 bases from J; bases unmatched to any gene: 2.

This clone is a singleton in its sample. The CDR3 sequence is CAQGQYNEQFF. The CDR3 DNA reads TGTGCCCAAGGGCAGTACAATGAGCAGTTCTTC. The genes are TRBV2 and TRBJ2-1; D remains unclear. V lost 11 bases and J lost 4, with 9 bases in between. This CDR3 spans 11 amino acids. Germline V CDR1 and CDR2: SNHLY, FYNNEI.

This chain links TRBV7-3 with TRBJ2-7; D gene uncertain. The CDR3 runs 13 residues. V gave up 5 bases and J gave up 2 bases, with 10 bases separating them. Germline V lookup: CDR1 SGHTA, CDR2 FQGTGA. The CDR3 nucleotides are TGTGCCAGCAGCCTAAGAATACCCTACGAGCAGTACTTC. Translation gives CASSLRIPYEQYF.

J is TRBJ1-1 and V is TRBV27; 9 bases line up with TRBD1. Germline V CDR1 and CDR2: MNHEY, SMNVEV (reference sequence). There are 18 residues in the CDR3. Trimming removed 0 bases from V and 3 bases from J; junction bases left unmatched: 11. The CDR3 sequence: CASSLSFQWDRADTEAFF. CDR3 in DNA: TGTGCCAGCAGTTTATCCTTCCAATGGGACAGGGCTGACACTGAAGCTTTCTTT.

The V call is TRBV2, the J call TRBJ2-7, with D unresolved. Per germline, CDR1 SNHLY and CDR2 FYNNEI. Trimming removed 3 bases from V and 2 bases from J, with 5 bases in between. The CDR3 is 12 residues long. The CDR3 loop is CASSESPYEQYF. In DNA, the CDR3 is TGTGCCAGCAGTGAGTCACCCTACGAGCAGTACTTC.

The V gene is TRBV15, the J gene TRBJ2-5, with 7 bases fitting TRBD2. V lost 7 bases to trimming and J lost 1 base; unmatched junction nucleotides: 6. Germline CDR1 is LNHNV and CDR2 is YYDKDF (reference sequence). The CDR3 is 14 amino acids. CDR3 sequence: CATKGGGSQETQYF. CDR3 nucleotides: TGTGCCACCAAGGGCGGGGGATCCCAAGAGACCCAGTACTTC.

The CDR3 here is CASRGPSSYEQYF. In DNA, the CDR3 is TGTGCCAGCAGAGGCCCGAGCTCCTACGAGCAGTACTTC. V usage is TRBV2 and J usage is TRBJ2-7; D unclear. The ends were cut back, 6 bases at V and 0 bases at J, with 9 bases in the middle. The CDR3 extends over 13 amino acids. Germline CDR1 reads SNHLY; CDR2 reads FYNNEI.

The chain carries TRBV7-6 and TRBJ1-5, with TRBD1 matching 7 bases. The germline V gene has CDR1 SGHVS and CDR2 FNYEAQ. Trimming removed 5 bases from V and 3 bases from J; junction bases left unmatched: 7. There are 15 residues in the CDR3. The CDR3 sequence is CASSPGQSPNQPQHF. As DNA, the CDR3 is TGTGCCAGCAGCCCGGGACAGAGCCCCAATCAGCCCCAGCATTTT.

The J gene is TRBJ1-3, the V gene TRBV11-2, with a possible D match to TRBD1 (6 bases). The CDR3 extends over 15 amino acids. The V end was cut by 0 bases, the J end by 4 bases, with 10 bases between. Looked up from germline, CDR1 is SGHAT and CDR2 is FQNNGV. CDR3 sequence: CASSLDWQGGNTIYF. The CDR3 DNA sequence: TGTGCCAGCAGCTTAGATTGGCAGGGGGGAAACACCATATATTTT.

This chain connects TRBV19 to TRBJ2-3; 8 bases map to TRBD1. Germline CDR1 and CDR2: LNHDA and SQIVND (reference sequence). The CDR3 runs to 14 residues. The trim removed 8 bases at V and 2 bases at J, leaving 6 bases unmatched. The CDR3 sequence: CASARGHATDTQYF. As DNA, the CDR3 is TGTGCCAGTGCCAGGGGGCACGCCACAGATACGCAGTATTTT.

CDR3 protein: CASSTGTGSTDTQYF. The CDR3 DNA reads as TGTGCCAGCAGTACCGGGACAGGAAGCACAGATACGCAGTATTTT. The rearrangement uses TRBV6-6 and TRBJ2-3, with TRBD1 identical over 8 bases. Per the germline V gene, CDR1 is MNHNY and CDR2 is SVGAGI (reference sequence). The CDR3 covers 15 residues. J gave up 0 bases and V 5 bases, and 4 bases lay outside the gene matches.

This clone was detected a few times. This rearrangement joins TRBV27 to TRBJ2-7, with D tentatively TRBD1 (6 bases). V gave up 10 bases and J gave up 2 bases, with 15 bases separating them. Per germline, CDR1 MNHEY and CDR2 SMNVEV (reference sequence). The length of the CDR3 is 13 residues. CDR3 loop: CATKPGDTYEQYF. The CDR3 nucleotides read TGTGCCACGAAGCCCGGGGACACCTACGAGCAGTACTTC.

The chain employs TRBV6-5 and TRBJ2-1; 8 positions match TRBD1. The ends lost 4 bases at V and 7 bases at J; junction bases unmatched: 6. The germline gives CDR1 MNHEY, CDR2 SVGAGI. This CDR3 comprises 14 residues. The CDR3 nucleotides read TGTGCCAGCAGTTTCCTCGACAGGGGAAATGAGCAGTTCTTC. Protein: CASSFLDRGNEQFF.

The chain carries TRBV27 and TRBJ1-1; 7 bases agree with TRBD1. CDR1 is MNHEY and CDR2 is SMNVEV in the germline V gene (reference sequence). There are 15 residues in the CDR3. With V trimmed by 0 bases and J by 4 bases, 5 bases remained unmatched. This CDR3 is CASSLSDRRGTEAFF. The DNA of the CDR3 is TGTGCCAGCAGTTTATCGGACAGGCGCGGCACTGAAGCTTTCTTT.